These 2 T cell receptor beta chains came from one sample sequenced in a study of blood T cell repertoires in COVID-19. Here immunoSEQ multiplex PCR was the method, and the copy in TCRdb shows in-frame clones only, minus some. The sample comprises around 450,000 clones, around 89% of which are singletons, and 4% to 4.5% rests with the top ten. Source material: peripheral blood. The source of these receptors is a woman aged 25-40 years with acute or convalescent COVID-19.

This clone was observed a single time. The chain couples TRBV9 to TRBJ1-5; no reliable D call. This CDR3 has 16 residues. The ends were cut back, 4 bases at V and 1 base at J, with 15 bases in the middle. CDR1 and CDR2 (germline): SGDLS, YYNGEE. In nucleotides, the CDR3 is TGTGCCAGCAGCCAATGGAGACCAACGAGCAATCAGCCCCAGCATTTT. Encoded protein: CASSQWRPTSNQPQHF.

The chain's CDR3 is CASSARLAGGVPDTQYF. The CDR3 DNA sequence: TGTGCCAGCAGCGCAAGACTAGCGGGGGGAGTTCCAGATACGCAGTATTTT. The chain uses TRBV5-4 and TRBJ2-3; 13 bases line up with TRBD2. The V gene's germline CDR1 is SGHNT and CDR2 YYREEE (reference sequence). This CDR3 has 17 residues. V dropped 4 bases and J dropped 4; count of bases not matched to a gene: 9.